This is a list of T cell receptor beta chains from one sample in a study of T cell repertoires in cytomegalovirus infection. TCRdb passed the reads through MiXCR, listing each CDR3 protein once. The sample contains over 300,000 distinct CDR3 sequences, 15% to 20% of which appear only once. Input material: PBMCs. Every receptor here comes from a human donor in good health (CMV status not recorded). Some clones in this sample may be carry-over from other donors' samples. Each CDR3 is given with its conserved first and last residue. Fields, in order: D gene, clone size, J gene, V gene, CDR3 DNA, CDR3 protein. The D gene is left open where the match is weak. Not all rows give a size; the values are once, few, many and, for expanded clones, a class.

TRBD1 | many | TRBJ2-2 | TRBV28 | TGTGCCAGCAGTTCAAAAAGGGACAGACTCACCGGGGAGCTGTTTTTT | CASSSKRDRLTGELFF
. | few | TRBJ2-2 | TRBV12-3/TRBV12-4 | TGTGCCAGCAGACCCCGAGAGGGATGGACCGGGGAGCTGTTTTTT | CASRPREGWTGELFF
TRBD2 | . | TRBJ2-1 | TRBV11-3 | TGTGCCAGCAGCCCCCGCGGGGGGAACAATGAGCAGTTCTTC | CASSPRGGNNEQFF
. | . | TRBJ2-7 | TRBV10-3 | TGTGCCATCAGTGAGTCATCAGGGTTCGGCGAGCAGTACTTC | CAISESSGFGEQYF
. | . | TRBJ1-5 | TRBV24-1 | TGTGCCACCAGTGAGTGGGCAGGGCAGCCCCAGCATTTT | CATSEWAGQPQHF
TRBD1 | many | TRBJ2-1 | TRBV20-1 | TGCAGTGCTAGAGACCCCTTACAGGGGAGCTCCTACAATGAGCAGTTCTTC | CSARDPLQGSSYNEQFF
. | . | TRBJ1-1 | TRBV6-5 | TGTGCCAGCAGTTATCGACGGATGAACACTGAAGCTTTCTTT | CASSYRRMNTEAFF
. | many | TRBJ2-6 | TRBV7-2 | TGTGCCAGCAGCTTAGGGGACGTCGGTTTCTCTGGGGCCAACGTCCTGACTTTC | CASSLGDVGFSGANVLTF
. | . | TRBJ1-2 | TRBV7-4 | TGTGCCAGCAGGCCTCGTTCCTCTCCTGCCAATAACTATGGCTACACCTTC | CASRPRSSPANNYGYTF
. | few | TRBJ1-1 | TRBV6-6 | TGTGCCAGCAGTTACTCGAACAGGCCAGGGGTGGCTTTCTTT | CASSYSNRPGVAFF
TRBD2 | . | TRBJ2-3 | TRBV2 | TGTGCCAGCAGTGGCGGACTAGCGGGGGCCGGCCAGCCAGATACGCAGTATTTT | CASSGGLAGAGQPDTQYF
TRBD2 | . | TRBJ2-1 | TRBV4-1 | TGCGCCAGCAGCCTACAGCGGGGGGCCTACAATGAGCAGTTCTTC | CASSLQRGAYNEQFF
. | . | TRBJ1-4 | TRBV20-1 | TGCAGTGCTGACGGGACCCACCGGGAGGAAAAACTGTTTTTT | CSADGTHREEKLFF
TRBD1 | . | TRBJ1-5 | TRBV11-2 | TGTGCCAGCAGCCTGGGGCCGGACAGGCTCAATCAGCCCCAGCATTTT | CASSLGPDRLNQPQHF
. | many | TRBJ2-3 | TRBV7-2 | TGTGCCAGCAGCTCAGCAAGAATGAGCACAGATACGCAGTATTTT | CASSSARMSTDTQYF
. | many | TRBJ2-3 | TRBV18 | TGTGCCAGCTCACCGCGGGCCGCCGATCCCACAGATACGCAGTATTTT | CASSPRAADPTDTQYF
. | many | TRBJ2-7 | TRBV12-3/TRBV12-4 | TGTGCCAGCAGCCAGGACTGGGGTGCCTACGAGCAGTACTTC | CASSQDWGAYEQYF
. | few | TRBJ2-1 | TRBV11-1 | TGTGCCAGCAGCTTGGTCCCCGGGAACAATGAGCAGTTCTTC | CASSLVPGNNEQFF
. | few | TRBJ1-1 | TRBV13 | TGTGCCAGCAGCTACGGGGACGTGAACACTGAAGCTTTCTTT | CASSYGDVNTEAFF
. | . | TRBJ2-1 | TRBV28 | TGTGCCAGCAGTTTAGAGGCCTTAGGCTCCTACAATAAGCAGTTCTTC | CASSLEALGSYNKQFF
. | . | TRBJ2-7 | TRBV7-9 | TGTGCCCTACCCCGAGGGACGGCAGGCAACGAGCAGTACTTC | CALPRGTAGNEQYF
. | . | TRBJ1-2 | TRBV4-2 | TGTGCCAGCAGCCAAGATTTGAAAGGGAATGGCTACACCTTC | CASSQDLKGNGYTF
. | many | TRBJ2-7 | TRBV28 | TGTGCCAGCAGTTTAACGGCTCCAGTCAGCGAGCAGTACTTC | CASSLTAPVSEQYF
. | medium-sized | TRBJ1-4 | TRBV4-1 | TGCGCCAGCAGCCCTTCGAGGACAGAGCCCGAAAAACTGTTTTTT | CASSPSRTEPEKLFF
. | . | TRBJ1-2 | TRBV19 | TGTGCCAGTAGTATTGGACAGCTTAACTATGGCTACACCTTC | CASSIGQLNYGYTF
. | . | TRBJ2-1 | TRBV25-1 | TGTGCCAGCAGTGACGCAGGGGAACCTGAGCAGTTCTTC | CASSDAGEPEQFF